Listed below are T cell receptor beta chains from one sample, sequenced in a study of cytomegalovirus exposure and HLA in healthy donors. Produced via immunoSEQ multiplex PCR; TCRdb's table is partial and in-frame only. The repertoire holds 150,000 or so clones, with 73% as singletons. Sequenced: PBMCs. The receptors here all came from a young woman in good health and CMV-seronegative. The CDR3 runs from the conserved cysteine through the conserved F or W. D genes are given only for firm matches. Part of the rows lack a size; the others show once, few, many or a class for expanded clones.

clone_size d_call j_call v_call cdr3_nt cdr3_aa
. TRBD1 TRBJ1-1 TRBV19 TGTGCCAGTAGTATAAGACAGGGGGCGCGAACTGAAGCTTTCTTT CASSIRQGARTEAFF
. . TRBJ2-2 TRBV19 TGTGCCAGTACCACTAGGGTAAACACCGGGGAGCTGTTTTTT CASTTRVNTGELFF
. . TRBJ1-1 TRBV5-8 . CASSFGPGGTEAFF
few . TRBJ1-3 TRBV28 TGTGCCAGCAGTTTACGTCCCGACAGAAACACCATATATTTT CASSLRPDRNTIYF
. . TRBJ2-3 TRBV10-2 TGCGCCAACAACACGCATCGTGATGCAGATACGCAGTATTTT CANNTHRDADTQYF
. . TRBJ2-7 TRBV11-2 TGTGCCAGCAGCTTAGTAGGGGGAGAGCAGTACTTC CASSLVGGEQYF
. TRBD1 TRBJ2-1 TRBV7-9 TGTGCCAGCAGCTTAAAATACGGACAGGGGGCTTTCCATGAGCAGTTCTTC CASSLKYGQGAFHEQFF
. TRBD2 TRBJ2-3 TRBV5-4 TGTGCCAGCAGCTTAAAGCGGGAGATTCCAGATACGCAGTATTTT CASSLKREIPDTQYF
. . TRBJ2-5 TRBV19 TGTGCCAGTAGTATAGAGCGGGGAGGAGAGACCCAGTACTTC CASSIERGGETQYF
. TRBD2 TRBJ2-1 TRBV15 TGTGCCACCAGCGGAAGGCCGGGACTAGCGGGAAGGAATGAGCAGTTCTTC CATSGRPGLAGRNEQFF
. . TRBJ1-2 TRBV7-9 TGTGCCAGCAGCTTAGCGCAGGTGGTCCGGGGAGCCCCCTATGGCTACACCTTC CASSLAQVVRGAPYGYTF
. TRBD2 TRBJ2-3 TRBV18 TGTGCCAGCTCAACGGGACTAGCTGCAGATACGCAGTATTTT CASSTGLAADTQYF
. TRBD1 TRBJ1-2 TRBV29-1 TGCAGCGTTGATGGGCAGGGGGCAAGCTACACCTTC CSVDGQGASYTF
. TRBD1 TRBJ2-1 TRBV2 TGTGCCAGCAGTCCCCGGGACAGGGGGGCCTACAATGAGCAGTTCTTC CASSPRDRGAYNEQFF
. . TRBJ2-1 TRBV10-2 TGCGCCAGCAGTACCGGGACATCAGCCTACAATGAGCAGTTCTTC CASSTGTSAYNEQFF
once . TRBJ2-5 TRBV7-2 TGTGCCAGCAGCTTACAGGGTTCCCAAGAGACCCAGTACTTC CASSLQGSQETQYF
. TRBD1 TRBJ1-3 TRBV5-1 TGCGCCAGCAGCCCCGAGGGACAGAGCTCTGGAAACACCATATATTTT CASSPEGQSSGNTIYF
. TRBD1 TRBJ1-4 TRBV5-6 TGTGCCAGCAGCTTGCCAGGGGGTGAAAAACTGTTTTTT CASSLPGGEKLFF
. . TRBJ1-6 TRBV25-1 TGTGCCAGCAGTAATCCGACTGCCGGGAATAATTCACCCCTCCACTTT CASSNPTAGNNSPLHF
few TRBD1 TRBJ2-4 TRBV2 TGTGCCAGCAGTGAAAGGGACAGAGTTTTAAACATTCAGTACTTC CASSERDRVLNIQYF
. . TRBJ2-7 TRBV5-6 TGTGCCAGCAGCAACAGCGGGCGAACCTACGAGCAGTACTTC CASSNSGRTYEQYF
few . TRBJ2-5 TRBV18 TGTGCCAGCTCACTAGGACAGCCCAGAGAGACCCAGTACTTC CASSLGQPRETQYF
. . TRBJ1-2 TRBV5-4 TGTGCCAGCAGCTTGGACTCTAACTATGGCTACACCTTC CASSLDSNYGYTF
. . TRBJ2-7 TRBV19 TGTGCCAGTAGTCGCAGGGGCCAAGGGTCCTACGAGCAGTACTTC CASSRRGQGSYEQYF
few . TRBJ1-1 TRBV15 TGTGCCACCAGCCGGGTCCTTAACAATCCTGAAGCTTTCTTT CATSRVLNNPEAFF
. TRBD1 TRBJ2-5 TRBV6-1 TGTGCCAGCGGGGGGGGACAGGGGGCTGGAGAGACCCAGTACTTC CASGGGQGAGETQYF
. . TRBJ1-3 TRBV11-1 TGTGCCAGCAGCCCGAACGCGGGGGGAAACACCATATATTTT CASSPNAGGNTIYF
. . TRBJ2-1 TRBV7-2 TGTGCCAGCAGCTTCGCAGGGGACAATGAGCAGTTCTTC CASSFAGDNEQFF
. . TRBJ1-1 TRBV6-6 TGTGCCAGCAGCCCCATAGGGGATGAAGCTTTCTTT CASSPIGDEAFF
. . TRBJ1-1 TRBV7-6 TGTGCCAGCAGCTTAGTGGGCAGGGGAGACACTGAAGCTTTCTTT CASSLVGRGDTEAFF
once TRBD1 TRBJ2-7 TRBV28 TGTGCCAGCGGCGGGGACAGGTATGGCGAGCAGTACTTC CASGGDRYGEQYF
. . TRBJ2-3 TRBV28 TGTGCCAGCAACCCTGGACAGACAGATACGCAGTATTTT CASNPGQTDTQYF
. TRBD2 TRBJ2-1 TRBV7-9 TGTGCCAGCAGCACCCGACGGACTAGCGGGGCCTATTACAATGAGCAGTTCTTC CASSTRRTSGAYYNEQFF
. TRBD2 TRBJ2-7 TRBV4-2 TGTGCCAGCAGCCAAGGGGACGGGGGGGGCTACGAGCAGTACTTC CASSQGDGGGYEQYF
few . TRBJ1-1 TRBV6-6 TGTGCCAGCAGTAACCCCGCGGCCGCGGGAATCACTGAAGCTTTCTTT CASSNPAAAGITEAFF
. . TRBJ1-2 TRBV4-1 TGCGCCAGCAGCCAAGTGTCAGGGGCTTACTATGGCTACACCTTC CASSQVSGAYYGYTF
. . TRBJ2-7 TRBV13 TGTGCCAGCAGCTTAGGTTCGCGGGGCTACGAGCAGTACTTC CASSLGSRGYEQYF
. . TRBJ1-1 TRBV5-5 TGTGCCAGCAGCTTGGAGCGAGTCACTGAAGCTTTCTTT CASSLERVTEAFF
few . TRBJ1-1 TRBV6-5 TGTGCCAGCAGTGACTTCAGGGGAAGAACTGAAGCTTTCTTT CASSDFRGRTEAFF
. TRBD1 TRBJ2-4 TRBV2 TGTGCCAGCAGGAAGGGGACAGGCGTAGCCAAAAACATTCAGTACTTC CASRKGTGVAKNIQYF
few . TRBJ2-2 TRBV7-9 TGTGCCAGCAGCTTTTGGAGGGGCCCGAACACCGGGGAGCTGTTTTTT CASSFWRGPNTGELFF
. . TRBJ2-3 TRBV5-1 TGCGCCAGCAGTTCTAGCACAGATACGCAGTATTTT CASSSSTDTQYF
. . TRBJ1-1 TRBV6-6 TGTGCCAGCAGACCGACCAGGGGCACTGAAGCTTTCTTT CASRPTRGTEAFF
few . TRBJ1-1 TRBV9 TGTGCCAGCAGCGTAGAGGGAGCAGGCACTGAAGCTTTCTTT CASSVEGAGTEAFF